A single T cell receptor (beta chain) is shown here with its context. Its specificity is unknown. This entry comes from a study of CD8 T cells in ankylosing spondylitis. The study's findings and limits: Earlier work had already found some motif variants in reactive arthritis synovial fluid and blood. From matched ankylosing spondylitis synovial fluid, disease-linked clones were reportedly recovered at significantly enriched levels.

CDR3 length: 13 amino acids. V lost 4 bases and J lost 2, with 8 bases in between. From the 5' RACE reads, TCRdb called clonotypes with MiXCR, one entry per CDR3 protein. The sample consists of just over 350,000 distinct CDR3 sequences, about 20% of them appearing once. Sample: blood, either unsorted or a sorted T cell fraction (not recorded which). This clonotype originated in a male donor with ankylosing spondylitis or in good health (not recorded which). The rearrangement joins TRBV12-3 or TRBV12-4 to TRBJ1-2; D is unresolved. The CDR3 is CASSSTLNYGYTF. In DNA, the CDR3 is TGTGCCAGCAGTTCGACACTCAACTATGGCTACACCTTC.